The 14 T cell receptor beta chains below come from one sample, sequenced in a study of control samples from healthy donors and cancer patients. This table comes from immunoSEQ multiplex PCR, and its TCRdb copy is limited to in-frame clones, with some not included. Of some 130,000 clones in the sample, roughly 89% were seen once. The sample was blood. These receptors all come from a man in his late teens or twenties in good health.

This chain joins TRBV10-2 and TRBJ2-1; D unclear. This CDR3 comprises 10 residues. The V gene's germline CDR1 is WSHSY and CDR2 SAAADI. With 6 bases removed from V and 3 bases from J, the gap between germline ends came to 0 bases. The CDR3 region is CASSYNEQFF. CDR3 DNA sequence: TGCGCCAGCAGCTACAATGAGCAGTTCTTC.

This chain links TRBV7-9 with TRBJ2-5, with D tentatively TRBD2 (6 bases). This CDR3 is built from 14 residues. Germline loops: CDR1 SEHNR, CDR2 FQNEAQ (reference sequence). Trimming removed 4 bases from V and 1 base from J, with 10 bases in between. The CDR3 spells CASSWDSVQETQYF. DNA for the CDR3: TGTGCCAGCAGCTGGGACTCGGTCCAAGAGACCCAGTACTTC.

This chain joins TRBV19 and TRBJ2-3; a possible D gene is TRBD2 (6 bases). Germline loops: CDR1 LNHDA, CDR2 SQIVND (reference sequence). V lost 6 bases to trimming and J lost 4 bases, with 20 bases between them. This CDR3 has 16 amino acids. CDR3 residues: CASRGRATTGADTQYF. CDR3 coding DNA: TGTGCCAGTAGGGGCCGGGCCACCACGGGAGCAGATACGCAGTATTTT.

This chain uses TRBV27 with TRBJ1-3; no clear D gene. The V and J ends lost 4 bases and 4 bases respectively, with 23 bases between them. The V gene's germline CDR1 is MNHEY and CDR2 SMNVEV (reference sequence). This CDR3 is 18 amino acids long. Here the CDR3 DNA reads TGTGCCAGCAGTTCGGGATTGAACCTCAACTTACCAGGAAACACCATATATTTT. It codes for CASSSGLNLNLPGNTIYF.

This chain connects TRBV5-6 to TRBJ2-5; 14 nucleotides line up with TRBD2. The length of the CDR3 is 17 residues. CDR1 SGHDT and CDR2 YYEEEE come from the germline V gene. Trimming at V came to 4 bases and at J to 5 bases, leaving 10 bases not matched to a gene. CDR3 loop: CASSVTSGGAVKETQYF. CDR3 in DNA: TGTGCCAGCAGCGTGACTAGCGGGGGGGCCGTTAAGGAGACCCAGTACTTC.

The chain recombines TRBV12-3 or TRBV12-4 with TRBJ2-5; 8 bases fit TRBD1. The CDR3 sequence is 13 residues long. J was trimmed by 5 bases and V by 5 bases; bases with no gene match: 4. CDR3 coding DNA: TGTGCCAGCAGTGGGAGGACAGGGGAGACCCAGTACTTC. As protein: CASSGRTGETQYF.

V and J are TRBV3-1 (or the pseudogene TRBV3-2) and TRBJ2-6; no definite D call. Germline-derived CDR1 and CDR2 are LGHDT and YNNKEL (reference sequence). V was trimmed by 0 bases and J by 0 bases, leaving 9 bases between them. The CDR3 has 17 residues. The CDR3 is CASSQDGQPSGANVLTF. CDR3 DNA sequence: TGTGCCAGCAGCCAAGATGGGCAACCCTCTGGGGCCAACGTCCTGACTTTC.

CDR3: CASSDQQEQYF. CDR3 coding DNA: TGTGCCAGTAGTGACCAACAGGAGCAGTACTTC. This chain uses TRBV19 with TRBJ2-7; no clear D gene. V was cut by 5 bases and J by 7 bases, with 9 bases left in between. The CDR3 extends over 11 amino acids. CDR1 LNHDA and CDR2 SQIVND come from the germline V gene (reference sequence). The full variable domain, its missing parts supplied by reference TRBV19 and TRBJ2-7, is DGGITQSPKYLFRKEGQNVTLSCEQNLNHDAMYWYRQDPGQGLRLIYYSQIVNDFQKGDIAEGYSVSREKKESFPLTVTSAQKNPTAFYLCASSDQQEQYFGPGTRLTVT.

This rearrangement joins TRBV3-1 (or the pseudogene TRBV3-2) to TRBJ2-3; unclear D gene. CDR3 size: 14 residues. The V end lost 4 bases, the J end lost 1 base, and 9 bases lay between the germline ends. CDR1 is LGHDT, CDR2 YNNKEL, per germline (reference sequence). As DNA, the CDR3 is TGTGCCAGCAGCCCCCGGACGGGCACAGATACGCAGTATTTT. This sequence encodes CASSPRTGTDTQYF.

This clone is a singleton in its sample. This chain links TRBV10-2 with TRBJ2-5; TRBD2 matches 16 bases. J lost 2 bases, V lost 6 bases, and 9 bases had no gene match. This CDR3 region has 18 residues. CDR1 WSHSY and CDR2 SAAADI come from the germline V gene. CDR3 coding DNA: TGCGCCAGCAGCGTGGGGACTAGCGGGGGGGCCTGGCAAGAGACCCAGTACTTC. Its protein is CASSVGTSGGAWQETQYF.

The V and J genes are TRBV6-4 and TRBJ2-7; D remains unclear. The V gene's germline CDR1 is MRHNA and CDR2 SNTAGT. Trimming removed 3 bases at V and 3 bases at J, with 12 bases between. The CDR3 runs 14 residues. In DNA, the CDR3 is TGTGCCAGCAGTGAAGAAAGTGGCGACTACGAGCAGTACTTC. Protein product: CASSEESGDYEQYF.

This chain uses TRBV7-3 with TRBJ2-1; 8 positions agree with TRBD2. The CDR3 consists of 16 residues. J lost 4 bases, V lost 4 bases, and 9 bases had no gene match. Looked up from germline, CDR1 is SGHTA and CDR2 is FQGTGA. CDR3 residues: CASSSRTGGGYNEQFF. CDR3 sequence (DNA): TGTGCCAGCAGCTCCCGGACGGGCGGGGGGTACAATGAGCAGTTCTTC.

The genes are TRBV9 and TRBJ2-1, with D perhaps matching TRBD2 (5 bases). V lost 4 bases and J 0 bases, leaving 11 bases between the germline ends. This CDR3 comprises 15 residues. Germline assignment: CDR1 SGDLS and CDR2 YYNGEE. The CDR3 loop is CASSPGLSSYNEQFF. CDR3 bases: TGTGCCAGCAGCCCCGGACTGAGCTCCTACAATGAGCAGTTCTTC. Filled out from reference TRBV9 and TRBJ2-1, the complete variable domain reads DSGVTQTPKHLITATGQRVTLRCSPRSGDLSVYWYQQSLDQGLQFLIQYYNGEERAKGNILERFSAQQFPDLHSELNLSSLELGDSALYFCASSPGLSSYNEQFFGPGTRLTVL.

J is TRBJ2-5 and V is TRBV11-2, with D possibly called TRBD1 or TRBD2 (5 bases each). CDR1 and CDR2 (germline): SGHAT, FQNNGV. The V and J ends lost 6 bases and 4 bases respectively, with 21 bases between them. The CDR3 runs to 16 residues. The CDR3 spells CASSTYRGPKLETQYF. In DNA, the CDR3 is TGTGCCAGCAGTACGTACCGGGGACCGAAACTAGAGACCCAGTACTTC.